What follows are 11 T cell receptor beta chains derived from one specimen sequenced in a study of shared clonotypes between healthy human individuals. The naive CD8 subset, CD45RO-negative cells positively selected for CCR7, excluded terminally differentiated effector memory CD45RA+ cells. The method was immunoSEQ multiplex PCR; TCRdb's version includes in-frame clones alone and lacks a portion of them. This sample has hundreds of thousands of clones, with 92% found just once. The sequenced sample was naive CD8+ T cells sorted from blood. These receptors originate from a young man in good health.

The V call is TRBV9, the J call TRBJ1-1; tentatively, D is TRBD1 (6 bases). V shed 7 bases and J shed 5 bases, with 12 bases lying between them. Looked up from germline, CDR1 is SGDLS and CDR2 is YYNGEE. The CDR3 is 12 residues long. CDR3 in amino acids: CASGRGGTEAFF. CDR3 nucleotide sequence: TGTGCCAGCGGCAGGGGAGGGACTGAAGCTTTCTTT.

V usage is TRBV13 and J usage is TRBJ1-2; D remains ambiguous. The germline gives CDR1 PRHDT, CDR2 FYEKMQ (reference sequence). The germline V and J ends were trimmed by 0 bases and 6 bases, with 8 bases remaining between them. There are 13 residues in the CDR3. The CDR3 DNA reads TGTGCCAGCAGCTTAGGACAGATGGATGGCTACACCTTC. As protein: CASSLGQMDGYTF. The variable domain in full, completed from reference TRBV13 and TRBJ1-2, reads AAGVIQSPRHLIKEKRETATLKCYPIPRHDTVYWYQQGPGQDPQFLISFYEKMQSDKGSIPDRFSAQQFSDYHSELNMSSLELGDSALYFCASSLGQMDGYTFGSGTRLTVV.

This chain links TRBV27 with TRBJ1-5; 7 bases are shared with TRBD1. CDR1 is MNHEY, CDR2 SMNVEV, per germline (reference sequence). V lost 4 bases, J lost 0 bases, and 9 bases stayed unmatched. This CDR3 is built from 17 residues. CDR3 protein: CASSSFTTGASNQPQHF. CDR3 DNA sequence: TGTGCCAGCAGTTCCTTCACAACAGGGGCTAGCAATCAGCCCCAGCATTTT.

The chain is built from TRBV18 and TRBJ2-2, with D perhaps TRBD1 (5 bases). V was clipped by 3 bases and J by 0 bases, with 14 bases between them. This CDR3 contains 17 residues. CDR1 is KGHSH and CDR2 is LQKENI in the germline V gene. The CDR3 DNA is TGTGCCAGCTCACCCGATGTAGGGGCGACGAACACCGGGGAGCTGTTTTTT. Amino acid sequence: CASSPDVGATNTGELFF.

V gene TRBV13 combines with J gene TRBJ1-1; D remains ambiguous. Germline V gives CDR1 PRHDT, CDR2 FYEKMQ (reference sequence). This CDR3 is built from 13 residues. The V gene lost 5 bases and the J gene lost 8 bases, with 15 bases spanning the gap. Written as DNA, the CDR3 is TGTGCCAGCAGCCCGTCCCCGGCAGCCGAAGCTTTCTTT. Protein sequence: CASSPSPAAEAFF.

V and J are TRBV27 and TRBJ2-5; tentatively, D is TRBD2 (6 bases). V lost 5 bases and J lost 2, with 15 bases in between. The CDR3 totals 15 residues. Germline values: CDR1 MNHEY, CDR2 SMNVEV (reference sequence). The CDR3 protein is CASSHGVGGQETQYF. The CDR3 nucleotides read TGTGCCAGCAGTCACGGAGTGGGGGGTCAAGAGACCCAGTACTTC.

The chain is built from TRBV5-1 and TRBJ2-7; 8 nucleotides align to TRBD1. Germline V gene sequence: CDR1 SGHRS, CDR2 YFSETQ. The CDR3 is 16 residues long. The V and J ends lost 4 bases and 3 bases, in that order; junction bases with no gene match: 12. CDR3 sequence (DNA): TGCGCCAGCAGCGCACCCATGGCAGGGGGCAACTACGAGCAGTACTTC. It codes for CASSAPMAGGNYEQYF.

The chain couples TRBV5-1 to TRBJ2-3, with TRBD1 matching 9 bases. The junction had 1 base not matched to a gene; V was cut back by 2 bases and J by 0 bases. From germline, CDR1 is SGHRS and CDR2 YFSETQ. This CDR3 has 15 amino acids. The DNA for the CDR3 is TGCGCCAGCAGCTTCGGGACAGGGAGCACAGATACGCAGTATTTT. It translates to CASSFGTGSTDTQYF.

This clone came up once. The chain joins TRBV18 to TRBJ2-2, with D hard to call. The CDR3 length is 14 residues. Per germline, CDR1 KGHSH and CDR2 LQKENI. Trimming cost V 6 bases and J 0 bases, with 8 bases left between them. The CDR3 here is CASSQNTNTGELFF. The CDR3 nucleotides are TGTGCCAGCTCTCAGAACACGAACACCGGGGAGCTGTTTTTT.

The gene calls are TRBV28 and TRBJ2-7, with 7 bases fitting TRBD2. This CDR3 is 16 amino acids long. V trimming: 3 bases; J trimming: 5 bases; junction bases outside the gene matches: 13. CDR1 MDHEN and CDR2 SYDVKM come from the germline V gene. This chain's CDR3 is CASSFYPSAGDHEQYF. The CDR3 nucleotides read TGTGCCAGCAGTTTTTACCCCTCGGCGGGAGACCACGAGCAGTACTTC.

The chain is built from TRBV29-1 and TRBJ2-7; D is undetermined. Trimming removed 3 bases from V and 0 bases from J, with 6 bases in between. Germline V lookup: CDR1 SQVTM, CDR2 ANQGSEA. This CDR3 is 12 amino acids long. The CDR3 loop reads CSVDYNSYEQYF. The CDR3 DNA reads TGCAGCGTTGATTACAACTCCTACGAGCAGTACTTC.